A selection of T cell receptor beta chains follows, all from one sample in a study of blood T cells in healthy people across ages. TCRdb passed the 5' RACE reads through MiXCR, listing each CDR3 protein once. The sample lists around 850,000 distinct CDR3 sequences; around 36% were seen once. Sequencing was performed on blood. These receptors were collected from a man aged 18-30 years in good health. Both conserved end residues are part of each CDR3. D genes are given only for firm matches. Size is omitted from some rows. Given values are once, few, many or a class for expanded clones.

clone_size,v_call,d_call,j_call,cdr3_aa,cdr3_nt
many,TRBV5-1,-,TRBJ2-7,CASSLDVGGSYEQYF,TGCGCCAGCAGCTTGGATGTCGGAGGGAGCTACGAGCAGTACTTC
-,TRBV7-2,TRBD2,TRBJ2-7,CASSSERGAYNEQYF,TGTGCCAGCAGCTCCGAGCGGGGGGCCTACAATGAGCAGTACTTC
few,TRBV12-3/TRBV12-4,TRBD2,TRBJ2-3,CASRHMSWASGGLDTQYF,TGTGCCAGCAGGCATATGAGCTGGGCTAGCGGGGGGTTAGATACGCAGTATTTT
-,TRBV5-1,-,TRBJ1-2,CASSPTVKVIDGYTF,TGCGCCAGCAGCCCGACAGTAAAGGTCATCGATGGCTACACCTTC
once,TRBV12-3/TRBV12-4,-,TRBJ1-1,CASTPRGTEAFF,TGTGCCAGCACTCCCAGGGGAACTGAAGCTTTCTTT
-,TRBV7-2,-,TRBJ2-1,CASSLETAIYNEQFF,TGTGCCAGCAGTCTAGAGACAGCAATCTACAATGAGCAGTTCTTC
-,TRBV7-2,-,TRBJ2-7,CASSLVRGPGGEQYF,TGTGCCAGCAGCCTCGTTAGGGGGCCCGGGGGCGAGCAGTACTTC
-,TRBV7-2,-,TRBJ2-7,CASSLAKSPYNEQYF,TGTGCCAGCAGCCTGGCCAAGAGCCCCTACAATGAGCAGTACTTC
-,TRBV28,-,TRBJ1-4,CASSYARGGEKLFF,TGTGCCAGCAGTTATGCCAGGGGTGGTGAAAAACTGTTTTTT
many,TRBV7-8,TRBD2,TRBJ2-5,CASSLAGGDFNEQYF,TGTGCCAGCAGCCTAGCGGGGGGGGACTTCAATGAGCAGTACTTC
few,TRBV4-3,TRBD1,TRBJ2-1,CASSQEQGAYNEQFF,TGCGCCAGCAGCCAAGAACAGGGGGCATACAATGAGCAGTTCTTC
few,TRBV12-3/TRBV12-4,TRBD2,TRBJ2-1,CASRAGGPSNEQFF,TGTGCCAGCAGAGCGGGGGGGCCATCCAATGAGCAGTTCTTC
-,TRBV16,-,TRBJ2-1,CASSQGSSMDEQFF,TGTGCCAGCAGCCAAGGTTCTAGCATGGATGAGCAGTTCTTC
few,TRBV7-2,-,TRBJ2-1,CASSADRRGGEQFF,TGTGCCAGCAGCGCCGACAGAAGGGGAGGTGAGCAGTTCTTC
few,TRBV6-5,-,TRBJ1-2,CASSYRPRSNYGYTF,TGTGCCAGCAGTTACAGGCCCAGGTCTAACTATGGCTACACCTTC
-,TRBV12-3/TRBV12-4,TRBD2,TRBJ2-3,CASPKAAGVRTDTQYF,TGTGCCAGCCCCAAGGCAGCGGGGGTCCGCACAGATACGCAGTATTTT
few,TRBV20-1,TRBD2,TRBJ2-4,CSARDSGGGKNIQYF,TGCAGTGCTAGAGATAGCGGGGGGGGAAAAAACATTCAGTACTTC
-,TRBV28,-,TRBJ1-5,CASSLVQGNQPQHF,TGTGCCAGCAGTTTAGTGCAGGGCAATCAGCCCCAGCATTTT
-,TRBV5-1,-,TRBJ2-3,CASSLRGFSTDTQYF,TGCGCCAGCAGCTTGCGGGGATTTAGCACAGATACGCAGTATTTT
-,TRBV14,-,TRBJ1-6,CASSQDLSGGEGIYNSPLHF,TGTGCCAGCAGCCAAGATCTGAGCGGGGGAGAGGGCATCTATAATTCACCCCTCCACTTT
-,TRBV21-1,-,TRBJ2-7,CASPLNEQYF,TGTGCCAGCCCCCTAAACGAGCAGTACTTC
-,TRBV10-3,-,TRBJ2-7,CAISSDKGPSYEQYF,TGTGCCATCAGTTCGGACAAGGGGCCCTCCTACGAGCAGTACTTC
few,TRBV11-1,-,TRBJ1-2,CASSLSSRGRGYYGYTF,TGTGCCAGCAGCCTCTCGAGCCGCGGGAGGGGATACTATGGCTACACCTTC
-,TRBV5-1,-,TRBJ2-3,CASRLTPTDTQYF,TGCGCCAGCAGACTAACTCCCACAGATACGCAGTATTTT
-,TRBV7-2,TRBD2,TRBJ2-3,CASSLARDYYTETQYF,TGTGCCAGCAGCTTAGCCCGGGACTATTACACAGAGACGCAGTATTTT
few,TRBV12-3/TRBV12-4,TRBD2,TRBJ2-1,CASSISRGGLNEQFF,TGTGCCAGCAGCATATCTCGGGGGGGACTCAATGAGCAGTTCTTC
-,TRBV6-5,TRBD1,TRBJ1-4,CACRTGMGKLFF,TGTGCCTGCAGGACAGGGATGGGTAAACTGTTTTTT
-,TRBV19,TRBD2,TRBJ2-3,CASTAGGGDTDTQYF,TGTGCCAGTACCGCGGGGGGAGGGGACACAGATACGCAGTATTTT
few,TRBV12-3/TRBV12-4,-,TRBJ1-5,CASSRYPGRPGRKHF,TGTGCCAGCAGCCGTTATCCGGGGCGTCCAGGGAGAAAGCATTTT
-,TRBV27,TRBD1,TRBJ1-1,CASRLTGTGENTEAFF,TGTGCCAGCAGGCTTACCGGGACAGGGGAGAACACTGAAGCTTTCTTT
-,TRBV9,TRBD1,TRBJ2-3,CASSVGGDRVNADTQYF,TGTGCCAGCAGCGTAGGTGGGGACAGGGTGAACGCAGATACGCAGTATTTT
few,TRBV27,TRBD1,TRBJ1-2,CASSFTRDSSNYGYTF,TGTGCCAGCAGTTTTACCCGGGACAGCTCTAACTATGGCTACACCTTC
few,TRBV7-2,-,TRBJ1-1,CASSLVGGANTEAFF,TGTGCCAGCAGCTTAGTGGGGGGCGCGAACACTGAAGCTTTCTTT
few,TRBV2,TRBD1,TRBJ1-2,CASRLTTGYGGYTF,TGTGCCAGCAGATTGACGACAGGGTATGGTGGCTACACCTTC
-,TRBV6-2/TRBV6-3,-,TRBJ2-7,CASSPLPGNEQYF,TGTGCCAGCAGTCCCCTCCCCGGCAACGAGCAGTACTTC
-,TRBV29-1,-,TRBJ2-3,CSIRGGTDTQYF,TGCAGCATACGTGGGGGCACAGATACGCAGTATTTT
many,TRBV5-1,-,TRBJ2-5,CASRLADKEETQYF,TGCGCCAGCAGACTAGCAGACAAAGAAGAGACCCAGTACTTC
few,TRBV4-1,-,TRBJ1-6,CASSQTSTAINSPLHF,TGCGCCAGCAGCCAAACCTCGACAGCGATTAATTCACCCCTCCACTTT
-,TRBV12-3/TRBV12-4,TRBD2,TRBJ2-3,CASRLGGRADTQYF,TGTGCCAGCAGGCTGGGCGGGAGAGCAGATACGCAGTATTTT
-,TRBV20-1,-,TRBJ1-2,CSARASGRDGYTF,TGCAGTGCTAGGGCAAGCGGACGCGATGGCTACACCTTC
-,TRBV5-1,-,TRBJ2-5,CASSLSVGAGAQETQYF,TGCGCCAGCAGCTTGAGTGTCGGGGCAGGGGCACAAGAGACCCAGTACTTC